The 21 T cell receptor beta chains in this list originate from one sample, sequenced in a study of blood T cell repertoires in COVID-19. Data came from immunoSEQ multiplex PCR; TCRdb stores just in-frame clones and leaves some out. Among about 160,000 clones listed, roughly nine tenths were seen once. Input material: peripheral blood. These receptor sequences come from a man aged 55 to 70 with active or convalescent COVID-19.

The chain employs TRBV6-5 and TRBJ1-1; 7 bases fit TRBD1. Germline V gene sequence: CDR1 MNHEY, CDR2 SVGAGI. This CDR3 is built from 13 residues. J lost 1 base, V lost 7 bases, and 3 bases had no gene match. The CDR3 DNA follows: TGTGCCAGCATCGGGACAGCGAACACTGAAGCTTTCTTT. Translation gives CASIGTANTEAFF.

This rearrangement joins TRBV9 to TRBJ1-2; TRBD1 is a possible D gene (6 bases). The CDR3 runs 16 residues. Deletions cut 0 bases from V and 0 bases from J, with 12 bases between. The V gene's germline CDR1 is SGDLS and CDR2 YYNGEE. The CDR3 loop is CASSVDSRGTNYGYTF. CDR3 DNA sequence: TGTGCCAGCAGCGTAGATTCGAGGGGGACTAACTATGGCTACACCTTC.

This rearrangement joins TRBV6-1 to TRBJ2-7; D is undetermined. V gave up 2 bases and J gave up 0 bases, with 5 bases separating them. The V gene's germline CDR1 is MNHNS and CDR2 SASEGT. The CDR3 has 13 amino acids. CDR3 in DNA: TGTGCCAGCAGTGAACGCAGCTCCTACGAGCAGTACTTC. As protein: CASSERSSYEQYF.

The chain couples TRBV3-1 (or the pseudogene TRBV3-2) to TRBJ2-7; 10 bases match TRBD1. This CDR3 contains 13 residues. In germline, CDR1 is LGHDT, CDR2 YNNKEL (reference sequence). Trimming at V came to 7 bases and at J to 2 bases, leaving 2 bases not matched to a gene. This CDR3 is CASIGTGAYEQYF. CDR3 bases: TGTGCCAGCATCGGGACAGGGGCCTACGAGCAGTACTTC.

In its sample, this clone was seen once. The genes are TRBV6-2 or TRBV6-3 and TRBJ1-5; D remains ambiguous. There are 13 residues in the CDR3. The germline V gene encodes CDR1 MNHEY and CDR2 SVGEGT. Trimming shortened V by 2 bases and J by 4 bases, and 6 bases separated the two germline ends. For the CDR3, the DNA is TGTGCCAGCAGTTACGCCGGGAATCAGCCCCAGCATTTT. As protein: CASSYAGNQPQHF.

This CDR3 reads CASSDPRGYTEAFF. The CDR3 DNA reads TGTGCCAGCTCTGACCCTAGGGGATACACTGAAGCTTTCTTT. The chain carries TRBV18 and TRBJ1-1, with a tentative D call TRBD1 (5 bases). The CDR3 spans 14 residues. V lost 6 bases, J lost 3 bases, and 14 bases lay in between. Germline V gene lookup returns CDR1 KGHSH and CDR2 LQKENI.

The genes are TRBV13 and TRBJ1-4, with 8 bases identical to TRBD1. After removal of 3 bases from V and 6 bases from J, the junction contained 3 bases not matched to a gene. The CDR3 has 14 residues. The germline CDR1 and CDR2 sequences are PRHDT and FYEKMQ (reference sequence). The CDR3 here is CASSLGQEDEKLFF. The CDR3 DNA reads TGTGCCAGCAGCTTGGGACAGGAGGATGAAAAACTGTTTTTT.

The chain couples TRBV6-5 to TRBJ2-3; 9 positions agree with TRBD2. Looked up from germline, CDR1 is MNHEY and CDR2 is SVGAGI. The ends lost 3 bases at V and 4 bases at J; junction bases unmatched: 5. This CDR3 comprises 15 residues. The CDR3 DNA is TGTGCCAGCAGTTATACGAGCGGGGGGCCAGATACGCAGTATTTT. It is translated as CASSYTSGGPDTQYF.

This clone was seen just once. The CDR3 here is CASSLDRGNTEAFF. DNA of the CDR3: TGTGCCAGCAGCTTAGACAGGGGGAACACTGAAGCTTTCTTT. This chain joins TRBV7-9 and TRBJ1-1, with TRBD1 matching over 7 bases. Germline-derived CDR1 and CDR2 are SEHNR and FQNEAQ (reference sequence). Trimming removed 1 base from V and 1 base from J; junction bases left unmatched: 0. This CDR3 region has 14 residues.

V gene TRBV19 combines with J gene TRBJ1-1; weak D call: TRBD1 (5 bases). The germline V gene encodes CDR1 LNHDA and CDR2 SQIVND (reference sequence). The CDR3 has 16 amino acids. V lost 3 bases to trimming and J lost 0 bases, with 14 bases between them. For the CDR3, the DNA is TGTGCCAGTAGTATTTATGGGGCAGGTATGAACACTGAAGCTTTCTTT. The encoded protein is CASSIYGAGMNTEAFF.

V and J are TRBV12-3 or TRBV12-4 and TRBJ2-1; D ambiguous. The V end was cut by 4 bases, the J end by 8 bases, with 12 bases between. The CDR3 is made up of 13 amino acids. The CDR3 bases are TGTGCCAGCAGTTCGAGTAGTTCCCATGAGCAGTTCTTC. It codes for CASSSSSSHEQFF.

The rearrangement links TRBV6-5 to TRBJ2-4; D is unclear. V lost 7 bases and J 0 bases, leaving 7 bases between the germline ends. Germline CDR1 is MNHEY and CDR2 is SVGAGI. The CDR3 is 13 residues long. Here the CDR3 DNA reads TGTGCCAGCAACCTACGAGCCAAAAACATTCAGTACTTC. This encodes CASNLRAKNIQYF.

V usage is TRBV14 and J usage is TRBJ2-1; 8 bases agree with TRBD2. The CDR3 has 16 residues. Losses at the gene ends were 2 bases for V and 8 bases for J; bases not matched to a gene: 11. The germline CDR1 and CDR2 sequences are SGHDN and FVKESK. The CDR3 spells CASSQQYGRGKDEQFF. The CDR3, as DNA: TGTGCCAGCAGCCAACAATACGGGAGGGGGAAGGATGAGCAGTTCTTC.

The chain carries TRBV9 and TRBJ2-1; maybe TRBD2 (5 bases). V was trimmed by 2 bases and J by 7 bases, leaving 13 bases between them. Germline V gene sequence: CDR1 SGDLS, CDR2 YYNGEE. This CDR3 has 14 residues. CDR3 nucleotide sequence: TGTGCCAGCAGCGTCATCCTACTAGGAAATGAGCAGTTCTTC. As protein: CASSVILLGNEQFF.

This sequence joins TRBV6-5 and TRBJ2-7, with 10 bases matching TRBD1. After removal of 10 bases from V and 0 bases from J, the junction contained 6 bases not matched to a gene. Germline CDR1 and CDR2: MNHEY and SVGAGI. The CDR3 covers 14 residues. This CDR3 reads CATQRTGGSYEQYF. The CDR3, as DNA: TGTGCCACTCAAAGGACAGGGGGCTCCTACGAGCAGTACTTC.

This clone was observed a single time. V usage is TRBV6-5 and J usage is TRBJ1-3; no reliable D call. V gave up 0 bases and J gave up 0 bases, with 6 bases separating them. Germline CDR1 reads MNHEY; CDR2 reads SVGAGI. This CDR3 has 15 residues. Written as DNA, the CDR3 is TGTGCCAGCAGTTACTCAGTGAGCTCTGGAAACACCATATATTTT. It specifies CASSYSVSSGNTIYF.

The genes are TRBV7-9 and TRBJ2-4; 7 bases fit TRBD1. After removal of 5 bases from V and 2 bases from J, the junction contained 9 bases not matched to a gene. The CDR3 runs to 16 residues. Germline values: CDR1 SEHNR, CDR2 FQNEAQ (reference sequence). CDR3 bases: TGTGCCAGCAGCCCAAGAAACAGGGGATCCAAAAACATTCAGTACTTC. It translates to CASSPRNRGSKNIQYF. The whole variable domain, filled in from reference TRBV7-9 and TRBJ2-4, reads DTGVSQNPRHKITKRGQNVTFRCDPISEHNRLYWYRQTLGQGPEFLTYFQNEAQLEKSRLLSDRFSAERPKGSFSTLEIQRTEQGDSAMYLCASSPRNRGSKNIQYFGAGTRLSVL.

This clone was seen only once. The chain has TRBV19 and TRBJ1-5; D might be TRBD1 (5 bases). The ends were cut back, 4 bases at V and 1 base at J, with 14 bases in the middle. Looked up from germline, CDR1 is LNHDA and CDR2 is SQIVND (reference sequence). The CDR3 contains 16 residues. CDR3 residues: CASSRARQGSNQPQHF. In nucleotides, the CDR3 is TGTGCCAGTAGTAGAGCCCGCCAGGGAAGCAATCAGCCCCAGCATTTT. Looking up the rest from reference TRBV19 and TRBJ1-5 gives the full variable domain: DGGITQSPKYLFRKEGQNVTLSCEQNLNHDAMYWYRQDPGQGLRLIYYSQIVNDFQKGDIAEGYSVSREKKESFPLTVTSAQKNPTAFYLCASSRARQGSNQPQHFGDGTRLSIL.

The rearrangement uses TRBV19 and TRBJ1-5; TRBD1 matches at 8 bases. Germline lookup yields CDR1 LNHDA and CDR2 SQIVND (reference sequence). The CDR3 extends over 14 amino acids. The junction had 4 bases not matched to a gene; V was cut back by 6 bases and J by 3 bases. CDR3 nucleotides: TGTGCCAGTAGCGACAGGGGCGTCAATCAGCCCCAGCATTTT. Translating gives CASSDRGVNQPQHF.

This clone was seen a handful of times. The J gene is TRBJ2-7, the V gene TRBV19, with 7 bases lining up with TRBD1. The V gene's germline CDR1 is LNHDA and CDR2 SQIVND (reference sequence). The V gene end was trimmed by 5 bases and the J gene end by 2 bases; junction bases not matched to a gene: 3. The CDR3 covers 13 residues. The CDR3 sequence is CASSSGQTYEQYF. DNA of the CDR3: TGTGCCAGTAGTTCGGGACAGACCTACGAGCAGTACTTC.

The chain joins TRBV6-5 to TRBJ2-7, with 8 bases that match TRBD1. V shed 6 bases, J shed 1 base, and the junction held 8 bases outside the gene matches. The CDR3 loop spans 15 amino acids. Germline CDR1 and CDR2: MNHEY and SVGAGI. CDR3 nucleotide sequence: TGTGCCAGCAGCCGACAGGGGTTAACATCCTACGAGCAGTACTTC. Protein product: CASSRQGLTSYEQYF.